This T cell receptor beta chain was observed in a study of patients and donors after allogeneic stem cell transplantation. Of note for this clonotype: The germline gene is not matched at one end of the junction; a read error may be the cause.

TCRdb reprocessed the RT-PCR reads with MiXCR, giving one entry per CDR3 protein. The sample comprises 90,000 to 120,000 distinct CDR3 sequences, about a third of which are singletons, and more than 25% rests with the top ten. This CDR3 is 14 amino acids long. Germline CDR1 MNHEY, CDR2 SVGAGI. The receptor was isolated from a human donor who was either an allogeneic HSCT recipient or a stem cell or donor lymphocyte infusion donor (not recorded which). It is not recorded whose cells these are; they may come from a transplant donor. J is TRBJ2-2 and V is TRBV6-5; 8 bases align to TRBD2. Sequenced sample: blood, either unsorted or a sorted T cell fraction (not recorded which). CDR3 in DNA: TGTGCCAGCGCCCGACTAGCGAAAACCGGGGAGCTGTTTTTT. Translating it yields CASARLAKTGELFF.